The rows below give T cell receptor beta chains drawn from one sample of a study of cytomegalovirus exposure and HLA in healthy donors. The assay was immunoSEQ multiplex PCR, and TCRdb's table has in-frame clones only and misses some. The sample records 140,000 or so clones, 80% to 95% being singletons. The sample consisted of PBMCs. Source of these receptors: a man in his late teens or twenties in good health and CMV-seronegative. Each CDR3 is given with its conserved first and last residue. Each record gives: CDR3 length, D gene, clone size, V gene, J gene, CDR3 DNA, CDR3 protein. The D gene is left open where the match is weak. Clone size, where shown, is once, few, many, or a class for clones that have expanded.

CDR3 length: 14; D gene: TRBD1; clone size: -; V gene: TRBV30; J gene: TRBJ1-2; CDR3 DNA: TGTGCCTGGAGTGGACAGGGGATCAACTATGGCTACACCTTC; CDR3 protein: CAWSGQGINYGYTF
CDR3 length: 14; D gene: -; clone size: -; V gene: TRBV4-1; J gene: TRBJ2-3; CDR3 DNA: TGCGCCAGCAGCCAACAAGGGGTCAGGCTGGGGCCGTATTTT; CDR3 protein: CASSQQGVRLGPYF
CDR3 length: 12; D gene: -; clone size: few; V gene: TRBV5-1; J gene: TRBJ1-2; CDR3 DNA: TGCGCCAGCAGCCCTAATAACTATGGCTACACCTTC; CDR3 protein: CASSPNNYGYTF
CDR3 length: 15; D gene: TRBD1; clone size: -; V gene: TRBV11-3; J gene: TRBJ1-1; CDR3 DNA: TGTGCCAGCAGCGGAAGGACAGGGGGCACCACTGAAGCTTTCTTT; CDR3 protein: CASSGRTGGTTEAFF
CDR3 length: 17; D gene: -; clone size: -; V gene: TRBV5-6; J gene: TRBJ2-4; CDR3 DNA: TGTGCCAGCAGCTTAGGGCAGGACATCCTAGCCAAAAACATTCAGTACTTC; CDR3 protein: CASSLGQDILAKNIQYF
CDR3 length: 15; D gene: -; clone size: once; V gene: TRBV7-8; J gene: TRBJ1-6; CDR3 DNA: TGTGCCAGCAGCCCCGCGGGGGCTAGGAATTCACCCCTCCACTTT; CDR3 protein: CASSPAGARNSPLHF
CDR3 length: 14; D gene: TRBD1; clone size: -; V gene: TRBV11-2; J gene: TRBJ1-1; CDR3 DNA: TGTGCCAGCAGCTTCGGACAGGGAAACACTGAAGCTTTCTTT; CDR3 protein: CASSFGQGNTEAFF
CDR3 length: 16; D gene: TRBD1; clone size: once; V gene: TRBV19; J gene: TRBJ1-5; CDR3 DNA: TGTGCCAGTAGACTCTGGGGGGACAGGGGGCAAAAGCCCCAGCATTTT; CDR3 protein: CASRLWGDRGQKPQHF
CDR3 length: 14; D gene: -; clone size: -; V gene: TRBV11-2; J gene: TRBJ1-2; CDR3 DNA: TGTGCCAGCAGCTTACGAGACAGCCGCTATGGCTACACCTTC; CDR3 protein: CASSLRDSRYGYTF
CDR3 length: 16; D gene: -; clone size: -; V gene: TRBV7-8; J gene: TRBJ2-5; CDR3 DNA: TGTGCCAGCAGCTTAGGGTTGGGGACTTCAGAAGAGACCCAGTACTTC; CDR3 protein: CASSLGLGTSEETQYF
CDR3 length: 15; D gene: -; clone size: -; V gene: TRBV9; J gene: TRBJ2-1; CDR3 DNA: TGTGCCAGCAGCAAAGGGAGCGCCTCCTACAATGAGCAGTTCTTC; CDR3 protein: CASSKGSASYNEQFF
CDR3 length: 15; D gene: -; clone size: few; V gene: TRBV10-1; J gene: TRBJ1-2; CDR3 DNA: TGCGCCAGCCGAACCCACCCGACACAAACTTATGGCTACACCTTC; CDR3 protein: CASRTHPTQTYGYTF
CDR3 length: 14; D gene: -; clone size: few; V gene: TRBV19; J gene: TRBJ1-6; CDR3 DNA: TGTGCCAGTAGTCCTAGAGGGTATAATTCACCCCTCCACTTT; CDR3 protein: CASSPRGYNSPLHF
CDR3 length: 13; D gene: TRBD2; clone size: -; V gene: TRBV5-1; J gene: TRBJ2-3; CDR3 DNA: TGCGCCAGCAGAGCGGGAGGGACAGATACGCAGTATTTT; CDR3 protein: CASRAGGTDTQYF
CDR3 length: 15; D gene: -; clone size: -; V gene: TRBV15; J gene: TRBJ2-7; CDR3 DNA: TGTGCCACCAGCAGAGATCGAGCTAGGGGCCACGAGCAGTACTTC; CDR3 protein: CATSRDRARGHEQYF
CDR3 length: 13; D gene: TRBD1; clone size: -; V gene: TRBV5-6; J gene: TRBJ1-1; CDR3 DNA: TGTGCCAGCAGGGAGGGACAGGGGACTGAAGCTTTCTTT; CDR3 protein: CASREGQGTEAFF
CDR3 length: 15; D gene: -; clone size: -; V gene: TRBV6-5; J gene: TRBJ1-3; CDR3 DNA: TGTGCCAGCAGCCCTCGGGGGGTCGGTGGAAACACCATATATTTT; CDR3 protein: CASSPRGVGGNTIYF
CDR3 length: 14; D gene: TRBD1; clone size: -; V gene: TRBV11-2; J gene: TRBJ1-1; CDR3 DNA: TGTGCCAGCAGCACGACAGGGTTGAACACTGAAGCTTTCTTT; CDR3 protein: CASSTTGLNTEAFF
CDR3 length: 15; D gene: -; clone size: -; V gene: TRBV27; J gene: TRBJ2-6; CDR3 DNA: TGTGCCAGCACCTGGGGCTGGTCTGGGGCCAACGTCCTGACTTTC; CDR3 protein: CASTWGWSGANVLTF
CDR3 length: 16; D gene: TRBD2; clone size: -; V gene: TRBV6-5; J gene: TRBJ2-5; CDR3 DNA: TGTGCCAGCAGTTACTCAGGGATAGCGGGGACGGAGACCCAGTACTTC; CDR3 protein: CASSYSGIAGTETQYF
CDR3 length: 12; D gene: -; clone size: -; V gene: TRBV7-2; J gene: TRBJ1-4; CDR3 DNA: TGTGCCAGCAGCCCGCGCGGCGAAAAACTGTTTTTT; CDR3 protein: CASSPRGEKLFF
CDR3 length: 13; D gene: TRBD2; clone size: -; V gene: TRBV27; J gene: TRBJ2-1; CDR3 DNA: TGTGCCACTTGGCTGGCGGGGGGCAATGAGCAGTTCTTC; CDR3 protein: CATWLAGGNEQFF
CDR3 length: 15; D gene: TRBD1; clone size: -; V gene: TRBV5-6; J gene: TRBJ1-2; CDR3 DNA: TGTGCCAGCAGCTCCGGGACAGGGACAGACTATGGCTACACCTTC; CDR3 protein: CASSSGTGTDYGYTF
CDR3 length: 16; D gene: TRBD2; clone size: -; V gene: TRBV6-5; J gene: TRBJ2-3; CDR3 DNA: TGTGCCAGCAGTTACGGTCTAGCGGTAGCCACAGATACGCAGTATTTT; CDR3 protein: CASSYGLAVATDTQYF
CDR3 length: 18; D gene: TRBD2; clone size: few; V gene: TRBV10-1; J gene: TRBJ2-3; CDR3 DNA: TGCGCCAGCAGTGAGTCCATAGCGGGCAGCCCAAGCACAGATACGCAGTATTTT; CDR3 protein: CASSESIAGSPSTDTQYF
CDR3 length: 14; D gene: -; clone size: -; V gene: TRBV9; J gene: TRBJ2-2; CDR3 DNA: TGTGCCAGCAGCCCCGGACAGTTGACCGGGGAGCTGTTTTTT; CDR3 protein: CASSPGQLTGELFF
CDR3 length: 15; D gene: TRBD1; clone size: once; V gene: TRBV6-5; J gene: TRBJ2-1; CDR3 DNA: TGTGCCAGCAGTCCTCCGGGACAGTTTTACAATGAGCAGTTCTTC; CDR3 protein: CASSPPGQFYNEQFF
CDR3 length: 13; D gene: -; clone size: -; V gene: TRBV2; J gene: TRBJ1-4; CDR3 DNA: TGTGCCAGCAGATCCGGGACACTAGAAAAACTGTTTTTT; CDR3 protein: CASRSGTLEKLFF
CDR3 length: 15; D gene: -; clone size: -; V gene: TRBV5-1; J gene: TRBJ2-1; CDR3 DNA: TGCGCCAGCAGCTTCCTAGGGGGCTCCTACAATGAGCAGTTCTTC; CDR3 protein: CASSFLGGSYNEQFF
CDR3 length: 15; D gene: TRBD1; clone size: -; V gene: TRBV13; J gene: TRBJ1-2; CDR3 DNA: TGTGCCAGCAGCATCCACCGACAGGGTCTTCTTGGCTACACCTTC; CDR3 protein: CASSIHRQGLLGYTF
CDR3 length: 15; D gene: -; clone size: -; V gene: TRBV10-1; J gene: TRBJ2-3; CDR3 DNA: TGCGCCAGCAGTGAGGGCGGGATCCTTTCAGATACGCAGTATTTT; CDR3 protein: CASSEGGILSDTQYF
CDR3 length: 14; D gene: -; clone size: -; V gene: TRBV19; J gene: TRBJ2-1; CDR3 DNA: TGTGCCAGTAGTATAGGGACAACATGGGATGAGCAGTTCTTC; CDR3 protein: CASSIGTTWDEQFF
CDR3 length: 15; D gene: -; clone size: once; V gene: TRBV30; J gene: TRBJ1-4; CDR3 DNA: TGTGCCTGGAGTCTCGGTGGGGCATCTAATGAAAAACTGTTTTTT; CDR3 protein: CAWSLGGASNEKLFF
CDR3 length: 14; D gene: TRBD1; clone size: -; V gene: TRBV7-2; J gene: TRBJ1-2; CDR3 DNA: TGTGCCAGCAGCTATGGACAGGGGGCGGGTGGCTACACCTTC; CDR3 protein: CASSYGQGAGGYTF
CDR3 length: 13; D gene: TRBD1; clone size: -; V gene: TRBV6-6; J gene: TRBJ2-1; CDR3 DNA: TGTGCCAGCAGAGGACAGGGAAGGGATGAGCAGTTCTTC; CDR3 protein: CASRGQGRDEQFF
CDR3 length: 14; D gene: TRBD2; clone size: -; V gene: TRBV6-4; J gene: TRBJ2-1; CDR3 DNA: TGTGCCAGCAGTACTAGCGGGGGGGCGAATGAGCAGTTCTTC; CDR3 protein: CASSTSGGANEQFF
CDR3 length: 14; D gene: TRBD1; clone size: -; V gene: TRBV7-2; J gene: TRBJ2-5; CDR3 DNA: TGTGCCAGCAGTTTACAGGGGGCCCAAGAGACCCAGTACTTC; CDR3 protein: CASSLQGAQETQYF
CDR3 length: 17; D gene: -; clone size: -; V gene: TRBV9; J gene: TRBJ2-1; CDR3 DNA: TGTGCCAGCAGCGTAGCCGGGACACGAAGCTCCTACAATGAGCAGTTCTTC; CDR3 protein: CASSVAGTRSSYNEQFF
CDR3 length: 16; D gene: TRBD2; clone size: -; V gene: TRBV11-2; J gene: TRBJ2-1; CDR3 DNA: TGTGCCAGCAGTGACCAGCGGGGGGGGTTATACAATGAGCAGTTCTTC; CDR3 protein: CASSDQRGGLYNEQFF
CDR3 length: 18; D gene: -; clone size: -; V gene: TRBV9; J gene: TRBJ2-7; CDR3 DNA: TGTGCCAGCAGCGTAGTAAGGACCGGGACACCGACCTCCTACGAGCAGTACTTC; CDR3 protein: CASSVVRTGTPTSYEQYF
CDR3 length: 13; D gene: -; clone size: -; V gene: TRBV7-8; J gene: TRBJ1-6; CDR3 DNA: TGTGCCAGCAGACAGGGCCCAAATTCACCCCTCCACTTT; CDR3 protein: CASRQGPNSPLHF
CDR3 length: 12; D gene: -; clone size: -; V gene: TRBV7-2; J gene: TRBJ2-5; CDR3 DNA: TGTGCCAGCAGCTTCCTATGGGAGACCCAGTACTTC; CDR3 protein: CASSFLWETQYF
CDR3 length: 13; D gene: -; clone size: -; V gene: TRBV11-3; J gene: TRBJ1-1; CDR3 DNA: TGTGCCAGCAGCCCCATCATGAACACTGAAGCTTTCTTT; CDR3 protein: CASSPIMNTEAFF
CDR3 length: 13; D gene: -; clone size: -; V gene: TRBV7-7; J gene: TRBJ2-5; CDR3 DNA: TGTGCCAGCAGCTCCCGGGGCCAAGAGACCCAGTACTTC; CDR3 protein: CASSSRGQETQYF
CDR3 length: 16; D gene: -; clone size: -; V gene: TRBV5-4; J gene: TRBJ2-3; CDR3 DNA: TGTGCCAGCAGCTTGTGGGGGGGGCGTAGCACAGATACGCAGTATTTT; CDR3 protein: CASSLWGGRSTDTQYF
CDR3 length: 15; D gene: -; clone size: -; V gene: TRBV6-5; J gene: TRBJ1-6; CDR3 DNA: TGTGCCAGCAGTTACTCGAGGCAGACGAGGTCACCCCTCCACTTT; CDR3 protein: CASSYSRQTRSPLHF
CDR3 length: 15; D gene: -; clone size: once; V gene: TRBV19; J gene: TRBJ1-5; CDR3 DNA: TGTGCCAGTAGTATAGATAGCAGTAGCAATCAGCCCCAGCATTTT; CDR3 protein: CASSIDSSSNQPQHF
CDR3 length: 14; D gene: -; clone size: -; V gene: TRBV30; J gene: TRBJ1-2; CDR3 DNA: TGTGCCTGGAGTGGGACAGACCTAATCTATGGCTACACCTTC; CDR3 protein: CAWSGTDLIYGYTF
CDR3 length: 14; D gene: TRBD1; clone size: -; V gene: TRBV29-1; J gene: TRBJ1-4; CDR3 DNA: TGCAGCGTTGCGGACAGGGAAACTAATGAAAAACTGTTTTTT; CDR3 protein: CSVADRETNEKLFF
CDR3 length: 14; D gene: TRBD1; clone size: few; V gene: TRBV6-6; J gene: TRBJ1-1; CDR3 DNA: TGTGCCAGCAGTTACGGGACAGGGTCCACTGAAGCTTTCTTT; CDR3 protein: CASSYGTGSTEAFF
CDR3 length: 15; D gene: -; clone size: -; V gene: TRBV5-4; J gene: TRBJ2-7; CDR3 DNA: TGTGCCAGCAGCTTGCAGGGGCCTTTGGCTAACGAGCAGTACTTC; CDR3 protein: CASSLQGPLANEQYF
CDR3 length: 14; D gene: -; clone size: -; V gene: TRBV9; J gene: TRBJ2-5; CDR3 DNA: TGTGCCAGCAGCGTAGAGCCCGCCCAAGAGACCCAGTACTTC; CDR3 protein: CASSVEPAQETQYF
CDR3 length: 14; D gene: TRBD2; clone size: -; V gene: TRBV7-9; J gene: TRBJ2-3; CDR3 DNA: TGTGCCAGCAGCTTGACTAGCGGGAAAGATACGCAGTATTTT; CDR3 protein: CASSLTSGKDTQYF
CDR3 length: 14; D gene: TRBD1; clone size: -; V gene: TRBV6-1; J gene: TRBJ1-5; CDR3 DNA: TGTGCCAGCAGTCGACAGGGGGCTAATCAGCCCCAGCATTTT; CDR3 protein: CASSRQGANQPQHF
CDR3 length: 11; D gene: -; clone size: -; V gene: TRBV20-1; J gene: TRBJ2-7; CDR3 DNA: TGCAGTGCTAGAGGCGGGTACGAGCAGTACTTC; CDR3 protein: CSARGGYEQYF
CDR3 length: 14; D gene: TRBD1; clone size: -; V gene: TRBV11-1; J gene: TRBJ1-4; CDR3 DNA: TGTGCCAGCAGCTACGGGACAGATAAAGAAAAACTGTTTTTT; CDR3 protein: CASSYGTDKEKLFF
CDR3 length: 17; D gene: TRBD1; clone size: once; V gene: TRBV7-8; J gene: TRBJ1-1; CDR3 DNA: TGTGCCAGCAGCTTAGCCCGGCAGGGGGCCATGGGCACTGAAGCTTTCTTT; CDR3 protein: CASSLARQGAMGTEAFF